The 15 T cell receptor beta chains presented below share a single source sample, sequenced in a study of cytomegalovirus exposure and HLA in healthy donors. PCR employed 60 Vbeta and 13 Jbeta primers. TCRdb's copy holds only in-frame clones and misses some; the assay was immunoSEQ multiplex PCR. This sample has 140,000 to 150,000 clones, with approximately 63% found just once. What was sequenced was PBMCs. The receptor set was obtained from a woman aged 60-75 years in good health and CMV-seropositive.

The V call is TRBV2, the J call TRBJ2-3; 7 nucleotides line up with TRBD1. Germline V gives CDR1 SNHLY, CDR2 FYNNEI. There are 14 residues in the CDR3. The junction had 9 bases not matched to a gene; V was cut back by 7 bases and J by 5 bases. The CDR3 region is CASNRDSGGDTQYF. The CDR3 DNA follows: TGTGCCAGCAACCGGGACAGTGGAGGAGATACGCAGTATTTT.

The V call is TRBV5-1, the J call TRBJ2-5; TRBD1 might be the D (5 bases). This CDR3 is built from 13 residues. V was trimmed by 4 bases and J by 5 bases, leaving 12 bases between them. CDR1 SGHRS and CDR2 YFSETQ come from the germline V gene. CDR3 sequence reads: CASSPSGSETQYF. Written as DNA, the CDR3 is TGCGCCAGCAGCCCCTCAGGGTCGGAGACCCAGTACTTC.

DNA of the CDR3: TGTGCCAGTAGTACTGACAGATTTCGCACAGATACGCAGTATTTT. Protein: CASSTDRFRTDTQYF. V gene TRBV19 combines with J gene TRBJ2-3; D is perhaps TRBD1 (5 bases). The germline V and J ends were trimmed by 4 bases and 1 base, with 12 bases remaining between them. This CDR3 is 15 amino acids long. The V gene's germline CDR1 is LNHDA and CDR2 SQIVND (reference sequence).

The chain links TRBV9 to TRBJ2-5, with TRBD1 matching over 9 bases. The germline CDR1 and CDR2 sequences are SGDLS and YYNGEE. The CDR3 consists of 14 residues. V shed 2 bases and J 5 bases; nucleotides not matched to a gene: 4. The CDR3 loop is CASSVQTGGETQYF. The CDR3 coding sequence is TGTGCCAGCAGCGTTCAGACAGGGGGGGAGACCCAGTACTTC.

This clone was counted only a few times. The chain recombines TRBV5-4 with TRBJ2-2; 9 nucleotides match TRBD2. CDR3 length: 16 residues. The germline V gene encodes CDR1 SGHNT and CDR2 YYREEE (reference sequence). With 4 bases clipped from V and 3 bases from J, the junction kept 7 bases outside the gene matches. The CDR3 bases are TGTGCCAGCAGCGAGGGGACTAGCCCCGACACCGGGGAGCTGTTTTTT. Translating it yields CASSEGTSPDTGELFF. The variable domain in full, completed from reference TRBV5-4 and TRBJ2-2, reads ETGVTQSPTHLIKTRGQQVTLRCSSQSGHNTVSWYQQALGQGPQFIFQYYREEENGRGNFPPRFSGLQFPNYSSELNVNALELDDSALYLCASSEGTSPDTGELFFGEGSRLTVL.

CDR3 loop: CAISAGTSGSRGSYEQYF. The CDR3 nucleotides read TGTGCCATCAGTGCCGGGACTAGCGGGAGTAGGGGCTCCTACGAGCAGTACTTC. The gene calls are TRBV10-3 and TRBJ2-7; 14 bases agree with TRBD2. Germline lookup yields CDR1 ENHRY and CDR2 SYGVKD. With V trimmed by 4 bases and J by 0 bases, 8 bases remained unmatched. This CDR3 spans 18 amino acids.

This clone was found once. The chain recombines TRBV18 with TRBJ2-1, with 10 bases matching TRBD1. Unmatched junction bases numbered 4, after V lost 3 bases and J lost 8 bases. The CDR3 length is 14 residues. Germline V gives CDR1 KGHSH, CDR2 LQKENI. CDR3 sequence: CASSPGQGWHEQFF. The DNA of the CDR3 is TGTGCCAGCTCACCGGGACAGGGGTGGCATGAGCAGTTCTTC. Variable domain in full (rest from reference TRBV18 and TRBJ2-1): NAGVMQNPRHLVRRRGQEARLRCSPMKGHSHVYWYRQLPEEGLKFMVYLQKENIIDESGMPKERFSAEFPKEGPSILRIQQVVRGDSAAYFCASSPGQGWHEQFFGPGTRLTVL.

The CDR3 reads CASSLSSGSFSNEQFF. DNA for the CDR3: TGTGCCAGCAGTCTGTCTAGCGGGAGTTTTTCCAATGAGCAGTTCTTC. The rearrangement joins TRBV6-4 to TRBJ2-1; 10 bases match TRBD2. The CDR3 contains 16 residues. CDR1 MRHNA and CDR2 SNTAGT come from the germline V gene. J lost 6 bases, V lost 5 bases, and 10 bases had no gene match.

The V gene is TRBV7-6, the J gene TRBJ1-3; 8 bases align to TRBD1. This CDR3 contains 16 residues. The trim removed 4 bases at V and 2 bases at J, leaving 7 bases unmatched. In germline, CDR1 is SGHVS, CDR2 FNYEAQ. CDR3 in DNA: TGTGCCAGCAGCTCCCGACAGGGGCACGCTGGAAACACCATATATTTT. It yields the protein CASSSRQGHAGNTIYF.

The chain joins TRBV5-1 to TRBJ1-2, with TRBD1 identical over 7 bases. The ends lost 8 bases at V and 6 bases at J; junction bases unmatched: 7. The CDR3 contains 12 residues. Germline CDR1 is SGHRS and CDR2 is YFSETQ. CDR3 DNA sequence: TGCGCCAGTACGACAGGGTGGGATGGCTACACCTTC. It encodes CASTTGWDGYTF.

The chain couples TRBV2 to TRBJ2-3, with 7 bases aligning to TRBD2. In germline, CDR1 is SNHLY, CDR2 FYNNEI. This CDR3 is 15 amino acids long. V gave up 5 bases and J gave up 0 bases; unmatched junction bases: 5. The CDR3 DNA sequence: TGTGCCAGCAGTAAGCGGGAACCTAGCACAGATACGCAGTATTTT. Amino acid sequence: CASSKREPSTDTQYF.

The chain has TRBV9 and TRBJ2-1; 9 nucleotides align to TRBD2. Germline CDR1 reads SGDLS; CDR2 reads YYNGEE. J lost 9 bases, V lost 7 bases, and 8 bases had no gene match. There are 13 residues in the CDR3. This CDR3 reads CASGLAGWGEQFF. In nucleotides, the CDR3 is TGTGCCAGCGGGCTAGCGGGATGGGGTGAGCAGTTCTTC.

The chain employs TRBV5-6 and TRBJ1-5; 8 bases are shared with TRBD1. Looked up from germline, CDR1 is SGHDT and CDR2 is YYEEEE. The V segment lost 1 base and the J segment 0 bases; nucleotides outside the gene matches: 6. The CDR3 is 17 residues long. The CDR3: CASSLPDRDSSNQPQHF. The CDR3 DNA is TGTGCCAGCAGCTTGCCGGACAGGGATAGTAGCAATCAGCCCCAGCATTTT.

The V gene is TRBV28, the J gene TRBJ2-1; D unresolved. The V and J ends lost 6 bases and 7 bases respectively, with 16 bases between them. The germline V gene encodes CDR1 MDHEN and CDR2 SYDVKM. The CDR3 runs 14 residues. The CDR3 region is CASSPGYLPNEQFF. The CDR3 DNA reads as TGTGCCAGCAGCCCGGGTTACCTTCCGAATGAGCAGTTCTTC.

Only a few counts were recorded for this clone. Other DNA sequences in the same sample also yield this CDR3. The chain links TRBV6-1 to TRBJ1-1, with a tentative D call TRBD1 (5 bases). V lost 2 bases, J lost 4 bases, and 5 bases lay in between. Germline V CDR1 and CDR2: MNHNS, SASEGT. The CDR3 spans 12 residues. This chain's CDR3 is CASSERGTEAFF. CDR3 in DNA: TGTGCCAGCAGTGAAAGGGGCACTGAAGCTTTCTTT.